What follows are 32 T cell receptor beta chains derived from one specimen sequenced in a study of T-cell reconstitution after alpha-beta-depleted transplantation in children. Preparation of the TCRbeta library was carried out with unique molecular identifiers. TCRdb ran MiXCR on the PCR reads and lists one entry per CDR3 protein. Counted here are tens of thousands of distinct CDR3 sequences, 15% to 18% occurring once; the ten biggest clones make up about 20%. Here the sequenced sample was PBMCs, mostly from graft donor cells, taken 180 days after TCRalphabeta/CD19-depleted stem cell transplant. The receptors shown here come from a male patient under 10 years old who had a stem cell transplant for acute lymphoblastic leukemia, so the T cells may come from the graft donor.

This clonotype turned up a few times. V is TRBV12-3 or TRBV12-4 and J is TRBJ2-7; 13 bases line up with TRBD2. The CDR3 sequence is 17 residues long. With 4 bases clipped from V and 3 bases from J, the junction kept 9 bases outside the gene matches. The CDR3 DNA follows: TGTGCCAGCAGTTCGACTAGCGGGGGGTCAAATAACTACGAGCAGTACTTC. Translating gives CASSSTSGGSNNYEQYF.

In this sample, this clonotype turned up many times. The gene calls are TRBV5-1 and TRBJ1-2; perhaps TRBD1 as D (5 bases). V lost 0 bases, J lost 2 bases, and 11 bases lay in between. The CDR3 is made up of 15 amino acids. Germline V lookup: CDR1 SGHRS, CDR2 YFSETQ. The CDR3 is CASSLAQGPNYGYTF. The CDR3, as DNA: TGCGCCAGCAGCTTGGCCCAGGGCCCCAACTATGGCTACACCTTC.

This chain links TRBV11-3 with TRBJ2-7; D is undetermined. Trimming took off 2 bases at V and 0 bases at J, with 8 bases between the two ends. Germline V gene sequence: CDR1 SGHNT, CDR2 YENEEA. The CDR3 runs 14 residues. This chain's CDR3 is CASSLSGPSYEQYF. The CDR3 coding sequence is TGTGCCAGCAGCTTATCCGGTCCCTCCTACGAGCAGTACTTC.

V usage is TRBV20-1 and J usage is TRBJ2-2; 12 nucleotides line up with TRBD2. Germline lookup yields CDR1 DFQATT and CDR2 SNEGSKA (reference sequence). Trimming at V came to 5 bases and at J to 3 bases, leaving 13 bases not matched to a gene. The CDR3 is 18 residues long. The CDR3: CSAQDRLAGGPDTGELFF. CDR3 DNA: TGCAGTGCTCAAGACAGGCTAGCGGGGGGGCCAGACACCGGGGAGCTGTTTTTT.

J is TRBJ2-1 and V is TRBV6-5, with D possibly matching TRBD2 (5 bases). Trimming shortened V by 4 bases and J by 3 bases, and 19 bases separated the two germline ends. Germline V CDR1 and CDR2: MNHEY, SVGAGI. The length of the CDR3 is 17 residues. For the CDR3, the DNA is TGTGCCAGCAGTTGGGGAAGGAGGTCCTCCCGCTACAATGAGCAGTTCTTC. Residues: CASSWGRRSSRYNEQFF.

The gene calls are TRBV7-9 and TRBJ1-6; perhaps TRBD1 as D (6 bases). Looked up from germline, CDR1 is SEHNR and CDR2 is FQNEAQ (reference sequence). With 6 bases removed from V and 10 bases from J, the gap between germline ends came to 22 bases. The length of the CDR3 is 16 residues. The CDR3, as DNA: TGTGCCAGCAGTCCCGCCGGGGGGCGATTAGGCTCACCCCTCCACTTT. This codes for CASSPAGGRLGSPLHF.

The genes are TRBV14 and TRBJ2-1; a weak D match, TRBD2 (5 bases). V shed 4 bases and J shed 4 bases, with 8 bases lying between them. The CDR3 extends over 13 amino acids. Germline CDR1 and CDR2: SGHDN and FVKESK. CDR3 amino acids: CASSRRGYNEQFF. The CDR3 DNA sequence: TGTGCCAGCAGCCGACGAGGGTACAATGAGCAGTTCTTC.

The sample holds a few counts of this clonotype. V usage is TRBV7-6 and J usage is TRBJ2-1, with D possibly being TRBD1 or TRBD2 (5 bases each). Germline lookup yields CDR1 SGHVS and CDR2 FNYEAQ. CDR3 length: 14 residues. Trimming shortened V by 3 bases and J by 6 bases, and 12 bases separated the two germline ends. The CDR3 coding sequence is TGTGCCAGCAGCTTGGGCAGGGAGAGCAATGAGCAGTTCTTC. This sequence encodes CASSLGRESNEQFF.

V is TRBV12-3 or TRBV12-4 and J is TRBJ2-1, with a weak D call TRBD2 (5 bases). The CDR3 totals 14 residues. V gave up 3 bases and J gave up 9 bases, with 15 bases separating them. DNA of the CDR3: TGTGCCAGCAGTTTTTCCCCATCCGCGGGTGAGCAGTTCTTC. It encodes CASSFSPSAGEQFF.

This clonotype has only a few counts. The V call is TRBV29-1, the J call TRBJ2-7; possible D gene TRBD1, 5 bases. The CDR3 length is 12 residues. Germline CDR1 and CDR2: SQVTM and ANQGSEA. Trimming took 4 bases from V and 6 from J, leaving 13 bases between them. CDR3 nucleotide sequence: TGCAGCGTTGGCAGGGAACAGAGCGAGCAGTACTTC. Its translation: CSVGREQSEQYF.

This clonotype came up a few times. The chain couples TRBV10-3 to TRBJ2-6, with D perhaps matching TRBD2 (5 bases). The CDR3 consists of 17 residues. V shed 3 bases and J shed 0 bases, with 12 bases lying between them. Germline V lookup: CDR1 ENHRY, CDR2 SYGVKD. The CDR3 DNA sequence: TGTGCCATCAGTGAATCCAAAGGACTCTCTGGGGCCAACGTCCTGACTTTC. Protein product: CAISESKGLSGANVLTF.

This clonotype was seen only a few times. This chain joins TRBV6-6 and TRBJ2-5; the D gene is possibly TRBD2 (6 bases). The CDR3 extends over 13 amino acids. V lost 6 bases and J 2 bases, leaving 10 bases between the germline ends. CDR1 and CDR2 (germline): MNHNY, SVGAGI (reference sequence). CDR3 protein: CASRYSGQETQYF. The DNA of the CDR3 is TGTGCCAGCAGGTATAGCGGTCAAGAGACCCAGTACTTC.

This clonotype was observed at least ten times. The CDR3 protein is CASTQGGAEAFF. The CDR3 DNA reads TGTGCCAGCACACAGGGGGGAGCTGAAGCTTTCTTT. The chain joins TRBV6-6 to TRBJ1-1; 8 bases fit TRBD1. The CDR3 is 12 residues long. Per the germline V gene, CDR1 is MNHNY and CDR2 is SVGAGI (reference sequence). J lost 6 bases, V lost 7 bases, and 4 bases had no gene match.

The rearrangement links TRBV7-2 to TRBJ2-1; 7 bases align to TRBD2. CDR3 length: 15 residues. CDR1 is SGHTA, CDR2 FQGNSA, per germline. The V segment lost 1 base and the J segment 9 bases; nucleotides outside the gene matches: 9. This CDR3 reads CASSLESSGAREQFF. As DNA, the CDR3 is TGTGCCAGCAGCTTAGAAAGCAGCGGGGCACGTGAGCAGTTCTTC.

The table lists this clonotype with a few counts. The CDR3 nucleotides are TGTGCCAGCAGTGTTGGGCAGGCCTACGAGCAGTACTTC. Amino acids: CASSVGQAYEQYF. The chain recombines TRBV2 with TRBJ2-7; D unclear. Trimming cost V 4 bases and J 2 bases, with 9 bases left between them. Looked up from germline, CDR1 is SNHLY and CDR2 is FYNNEI. This CDR3 contains 13 residues.

The CDR3 DNA follows: TGTGCCAGCAGTGCAAGGGACAGGGGGATATATGGCTACACCTTC. This translates into CASSARDRGIYGYTF. This chain uses TRBV27 with TRBJ1-2, with TRBD1 matching over 11 bases. The germline V gene has CDR1 MNHEY and CDR2 SMNVEV (reference sequence). The CDR3 length is 15 residues. The trim removed 5 bases at V and 5 bases at J, leaving 7 bases unmatched.

The gene calls are TRBV7-9 and TRBJ1-5, with TRBD1 matching 8 bases. This CDR3 has 14 amino acids. The V gene's germline CDR1 is SEHNR and CDR2 FQNEAQ (reference sequence). Losses at the gene ends were 6 bases for V and 7 bases for J; bases not matched to a gene: 8. This CDR3 is CASRKTGEGQPQHF. DNA of the CDR3: TGTGCCAGCAGAAAGACAGGGGAGGGCCAGCCCCAGCATTTT.

This clonotype is labeled medium-sized. The rearrangement links TRBV7-3 to TRBJ2-5; D may be TRBD1 or TRBD2 (5 bases each). V was shortened by 5 bases and J by 4 bases, with 11 bases between the two germline ends. The germline gives CDR1 SGHTA, CDR2 FQGTGA. The CDR3 consists of 13 residues. CDR3 in DNA: TGTGCCAGCAGCCCTATGAGGGGAGAGACCCAGTACTTC. This codes for CASSPMRGETQYF.

This clonotype was recorded at least ten times. The chain is built from TRBV5-1 and TRBJ2-1, with a possible D match to TRBD2 (6 bases). This CDR3 contains 16 residues. Per the germline V gene, CDR1 is SGHRS and CDR2 is YFSETQ. The ends were cut back, 4 bases at V and 16 bases at J, with 30 bases in the middle. The CDR3, as DNA: TGCGCCAGCAGCACCCGGGACTCTGAGCCCTCTTTTGCACCCTTCTTC. Translating it yields CASSTRDSEPSFAPFF. Combining the CDR3 with reference TRBV5-1 and TRBJ2-1 gives the whole variable domain KAGVTQTPRYLIKTRGQQVTLSCSPISGHRSVSWYQQTPGQGLQFLFEYFSETQRNKGNFPGRFSGRQFSNSRSEMNVSTLELGDSALYLCASSTRDSEPSFAPFFGPGTRLTVL.

This CDR3 reads CATSDARTGDSYGYTF. The DNA for the CDR3 is TGTGCCACCAGTGATGCGCGGACAGGGGATAGTTATGGCTACACCTTC. The chain has TRBV24-1 and TRBJ1-2, with 9 bases identical to TRBD1. Germline lookup yields CDR1 KGHDR and CDR2 SFDVKD. V lost 3 bases to trimming and J lost 5 bases; unmatched junction nucleotides: 9. CDR3 size: 16 residues.

This clonotype appeared a few times. This chain uses TRBV5-1 with TRBJ2-7; 7 bases map to TRBD2. In germline, CDR1 is SGHRS, CDR2 YFSETQ. V lost 1 base, J lost 0 bases, and 7 bases stayed unmatched. The CDR3 covers 16 residues. The CDR3 sequence is CASSLSPGGSSYEQYF. CDR3 DNA sequence: TGCGCCAGCAGCTTGAGTCCCGGGGGGAGCTCCTACGAGCAGTACTTC. The full variable domain, rest sourced from reference TRBV5-1 and TRBJ2-7, is KAGVTQTPRYLIKTRGQQVTLSCSPISGHRSVSWYQQTPGQGLQFLFEYFSETQRNKGNFPGRFSGRQFSNSRSEMNVSTLELGDSALYLCASSLSPGGSSYEQYFGPGTRLTVT.

This clonotype was seen a few times. The chain carries TRBV24-1 and TRBJ2-5; D is possibly TRBD2 (7 bases). Trimming took off 4 bases at V and 5 bases at J, with 13 bases between the two ends. The CDR3 totals 14 residues. Per germline, CDR1 KGHDR and CDR2 SFDVKD. The CDR3 sequence: CATSEGGRWETQYF. CDR3 DNA: TGTGCCACCAGTGAGGGGGGGCGCTGGGAGACCCAGTACTTC.

This chain links TRBV6-1 with TRBJ1-2, with a weak D call TRBD1 (5 bases). V dropped 9 bases and J dropped 5 bases, with 22 bases sitting between them. The CDR3 covers 15 residues. Germline CDR1 reads MNHNS; CDR2 reads SASEGT. CDR3 in amino acids: CASWGNRGTGYGYTF. In DNA, the CDR3 is TGTGCCAGTTGGGGTAACCGGGGCACTGGTTATGGCTACACCTTC.

J is TRBJ1-1 and V is TRBV7-9; maybe TRBD1 (6 bases). The CDR3 consists of 15 residues. Germline CDR1 SEHNR, CDR2 FQNEAQ (reference sequence). V was clipped by 1 base and J by 3 bases, with 12 bases between them. The CDR3 coding sequence is TGTGCCAGCAGCTTAGGTACAGGGCCCGACACTGAAGCTTTCTTT. Encoded protein: CASSLGTGPDTEAFF.

J is TRBJ1-6 and V is TRBV7-2; D unresolved. V gave up 1 base and J gave up 10 bases, with 8 bases separating them. The CDR3 loop spans 13 amino acids. CDR1 is SGHTA and CDR2 is FQGNSA in the germline V gene. The DNA for the CDR3 is TGTGCCAGCAGCTTAGATCGGCTATCACCCCTCCACTTT. This sequence encodes CASSLDRLSPLHF.

This clonotype was recorded a few times. The chain recombines TRBV5-1 with TRBJ2-1, with 11 positions matching TRBD1. V was clipped by 3 bases and J by 7 bases; unmatched bases: 6. Per the germline V gene, CDR1 is SGHRS and CDR2 is YFSETQ. There are 15 residues in the CDR3. The CDR3 nucleotides read TGCGCCAGCAGCTGGACAGGGGGCAATCTGAATGAGCAGTTCTTC. Protein sequence: CASSWTGGNLNEQFF.

This clonotype was detected a few times. The chain has TRBV27 and TRBJ2-7; D gene ambiguous. V was trimmed by 3 bases and J by 0 bases, leaving 9 bases between them. This CDR3 region has 14 residues. Germline loops: CDR1 MNHEY, CDR2 SMNVEV (reference sequence). The CDR3 reads CASSFSDSSYEQYF. CDR3 sequence (DNA): TGTGCCAGCAGTTTCAGTGATAGCTCCTACGAGCAGTACTTC.

This clonotype showed up just a few times. The chain uses TRBV5-1 and TRBJ2-7, with no clear D. V was clipped by 0 bases and J by 6 bases, with 19 bases between them. This CDR3 region has 16 residues. CDR1 and CDR2 from the germline V gene are SGHRS and YFSETQ. The CDR3 DNA is TGCGCCAGCAGCTTGGCCTTACGGGCCGAGGCGAGCGAGCAGTACTTC. Amino acids: CASSLALRAEASEQYF.

This clonotype was observed a few times. The CDR3 region is CASSGRGPDEGKLFF. As DNA, the CDR3 is TGTGCCAGCAGTGGGAGGGGGCCCGATGAGGGAAAACTGTTTTTT. This chain joins TRBV6-1 and TRBJ1-4, with 7 bases matching TRBD1. The CDR3 covers 15 residues. Germline-derived CDR1 and CDR2 are MNHNS and SASEGT. J lost 10 bases, V lost 4 bases, and 12 bases had no gene match.

This chain uses TRBV12-3 or TRBV12-4 with TRBJ1-2; 7 bases align to TRBD1. The trim removed 5 bases at V and 0 bases at J, leaving 6 bases unmatched. The CDR3 totals 15 residues. CDR3 nucleotide sequence: TGTGCCAGCAGTCGAGGGGGCCCGGCTAACTATGGCTACACCTTC. It specifies CASSRGGPANYGYTF.

There are many counts of this clonotype. The V call is TRBV7-9, the J call TRBJ1-5, with D possibly matching TRBD1 (5 bases). Per germline, CDR1 SEHNR and CDR2 FQNEAQ (reference sequence). CDR3 length: 15 residues. The ends were cut back, 2 bases at V and 7 bases at J, with 15 bases in the middle. This CDR3 is CASSLSAGLRQPQHF. CDR3 bases: TGTGCCAGCAGCTTATCGGCGGGGCTAAGACAGCCCCAGCATTTT.

This chain joins TRBV7-9 and TRBJ2-1; 12 bases agree with TRBD2. From germline, CDR1 is SEHNR and CDR2 FQNEAQ (reference sequence). V lost 9 bases to trimming and J lost 6 bases; unmatched junction nucleotides: 3. The CDR3 length is 13 residues. The CDR3 sequence is CARGLAGTNEQFF. The DNA of the CDR3 is TGTGCCAGAGGACTAGCGGGGACCAATGAGCAGTTCTTC.